The 25 T cell receptor beta chains reported below all come from one sample, sequenced in a study of control samples from healthy donors and cancer patients. Measured with immunoSEQ multiplex PCR; TCRdb has only the in-frame clones, and not every one. The data show more than 25,000 clones, roughly 85% seen once. Sequencing used PBMCs. The receptors shown here come from a woman aged 55-70 years with head and neck cancer.

The chain employs TRBV9 and TRBJ1-1; TRBD1 agrees at 9 bases. This CDR3 has 14 residues. The trim removed 4 bases at V and 2 bases at J, leaving 3 bases unmatched. In germline, CDR1 is SGDLS, CDR2 YYNGEE. CDR3 region: CASSPTGGNTEAFF. The CDR3 DNA reads TGTGCCAGCAGCCCGACAGGGGGTAACACTGAAGCTTTCTTT. The full variable domain, in which reference TRBV9 and TRBJ1-1 provide the parts outside the CDR3, is DSGVTQTPKHLITATGQRVTLRCSPRSGDLSVYWYQQSLDQGLQFLIQYYNGEERAKGNILERFSAQQFPDLHSELNLSSLELGDSALYFCASSPTGGNTEAFFGQGTRLTVV.

The chain combines TRBV7-2 with TRBJ2-3; D not resolved. V lost 5 bases to trimming and J lost 1 base, with 7 bases between them. Germline CDR1 reads SGHTA; CDR2 reads FQGNSA. The CDR3 has 13 residues. CDR3 sequence: CASSPSGTDTQYF. The CDR3 DNA is TGTGCCAGCAGCCCCTCGGGCACAGATACGCAGTATTTT.

The rearrangement uses TRBV7-2 and TRBJ1-2, with D possibly TRBD1 on 5 matching bases. Germline CDR1 SGHTA, CDR2 FQGNSA. CDR3 length equals 14 residues. Between the trimmed V and J ends, which lost 3 bases and 4 bases, there was a span of 12 bases. This CDR3 is CASSFSSGTYGYTF. The CDR3 DNA follows: TGTGCCAGCAGCTTCTCGTCCGGGACCTATGGCTACACCTTC.

A single count supports this clone. This chain links TRBV3-1 (or the pseudogene TRBV3-2) with TRBJ1-1; 7 bases match TRBD1. CDR1 is LGHDT, CDR2 YNNKEL, per germline (reference sequence). J was trimmed by 5 bases and V by 7 bases; bases with no gene match: 10. The CDR3 covers 14 residues. The CDR3: CASTRQGRGTEAFF. CDR3 in DNA: TGTGCCAGCACCCGACAGGGAAGGGGTACTGAAGCTTTCTTT.

The sample holds one count of this clone. The chain recombines TRBV3-1 (or the pseudogene TRBV3-2) with TRBJ1-1; D is undetermined. V lost 6 bases and J 1 base, leaving 6 bases between the germline ends. Germline lookup yields CDR1 LGHDT and CDR2 YNNKEL (reference sequence). The CDR3 totals 12 residues. This chain's CDR3 is CASRGGNTEAFF. CDR3 coding DNA: TGTGCCAGCAGGGGCGGGAACACTGAAGCTTTCTTT.

This sequence joins TRBV14 and TRBJ1-3, with D possibly matching TRBD1 (5 bases). Germline V CDR1 and CDR2: SGHDN, FVKESK. The CDR3 length is 13 residues. Deletions cut 4 bases from V and 7 bases from J, with 11 bases between. The CDR3 DNA sequence: TGTGCCAGCAGCCCTCAGGGTCTCAACACCATATATTTT. Encoded protein: CASSPQGLNTIYF.

This chain connects TRBV5-1 to TRBJ2-7; TRBD2 matches 10 bases. The CDR3 runs to 16 residues. Germline CDR1 and CDR2: SGHRS and YFSETQ. V was pared by 0 bases and J by 2 bases, with 5 bases of the junction left unmatched. CDR3 protein: CASSLARTSGTYEQYF. DNA for the CDR3: TGCGCCAGCAGCTTGGCAAGGACTAGCGGTACCTACGAGCAGTACTTC.

The chain carries TRBV30 and TRBJ2-1; 7 positions agree with TRBD2. Unmatched junction bases numbered 14, after V lost 5 bases and J lost 7 bases. The CDR3 has 15 residues. CDR1 and CDR2 (germline): GTSNPN, SVGIG (reference sequence). CDR3 nucleotide sequence: TGTGCCTGGGCGAAGGAGGGAGGGCCTGCGAATGAGCAGTTCTTC. This translates into CAWAKEGGPANEQFF.

The rearrangement joins TRBV2 to TRBJ2-7; D gene uncertain. With 2 bases removed from V and 8 bases from J, the gap between germline ends came to 7 bases. Germline V CDR1 and CDR2: SNHLY, FYNNEI. The CDR3 is made up of 11 amino acids. CDR3 region: CASSELAQQYF. The CDR3 DNA reads as TGTGCCAGCAGTGAACTGGCCCAGCAGTACTTC.

This clone appeared a few times. The J gene is TRBJ2-2, the V gene TRBV5-4; D gene unclear. The CDR3 sequence is 14 residues long. Trimming removed 6 bases at V and 2 bases at J, with 11 bases between. Germline loops: CDR1 SGHNT, CDR2 YYREEE (reference sequence). In DNA form, the CDR3 reads TGTGCCAGCACCGAGAGGAGCAACACCGGGGAGCTGTTTTTT. It specifies CASTERSNTGELFF.

CDR3 nucleotides: TGTGCCAGCAGCTTTACTCGGGGCCAGGATAATGGTTCACCCCTCCACTTT. Its protein is CASSFTRGQDNGSPLHF. The rearrangement uses TRBV5-6 and TRBJ1-6; D is possibly TRBD1 (5 bases). Germline CDR1 reads SGHDT; CDR2 reads YYEEEE. Trimming pared 2 bases from V and 9 bases from J, leaving 21 bases between. There are 17 residues in the CDR3.

The chain combines TRBV7-8 with TRBJ1-1; tentatively, D is TRBD1 (6 bases). CDR3 size: 14 residues. Trimming left V 3 bases short and J 4 bases short, with 12 bases between. Germline loops: CDR1 SGHVS, CDR2 FQNEAQ. CDR3 loop: CASSFSGVSTEAFF. As DNA, the CDR3 is TGTGCCAGCAGCTTTTCAGGGGTTAGCACTGAAGCTTTCTTT.

This clone appeared a few times. The chain links TRBV9 to TRBJ1-6, with 7 positions matching TRBD1. With V trimmed by 3 bases and J by 8 bases, 11 bases remained unmatched. This CDR3 comprises 16 residues. Germline loops: CDR1 SGDLS, CDR2 YYNGEE. The CDR3 bases are TGTGCCAGCAGCGAGAGCCCAAGGACAGGCGATTCACCCCTCCACTTT. Its protein product is CASSESPRTGDSPLHF.

V usage is TRBV5-1 and J usage is TRBJ1-1; weak D call: TRBD1 (6 bases). V lost 3 bases, J lost 10 bases, and 25 bases lay in between. Per germline, CDR1 SGHRS and CDR2 YFSETQ. CDR3 length equals 16 residues. The CDR3 region is CASSSHPRGEPGGAFF. The CDR3 DNA follows: TGCGCCAGCAGCTCCCACCCAAGGGGGGAACCCGGAGGAGCTTTCTTT. Combining the CDR3 with reference TRBV5-1 and TRBJ1-1 gives the whole variable domain KAGVTQTPRYLIKTRGQQVTLSCSPISGHRSVSWYQQTPGQGLQFLFEYFSETQRNKGNFPGRFSGRQFSNSRSEMNVSTLELGDSALYLCASSSHPRGEPGGAFFGQGTRLTVV.

Only one count was recorded for this clone. The chain employs TRBV11-3 and TRBJ2-7, with 8 nucleotides matching TRBD1. Germline CDR1 SGHNT, CDR2 YENEEA. V dropped 2 bases and J dropped 6; count of bases not matched to a gene: 3. The CDR3 covers 13 residues. The CDR3 here is CASSLTQGAEQYF. Written as DNA, the CDR3 is TGTGCCAGCAGCTTAACTCAGGGGGCCGAGCAGTACTTC. Full variable domain (remainder filled in from reference TRBV11-3 and TRBJ2-7): EAGVVQSPRYKIIEKKQPVAFWCNPISGHNTLYWYLQNLGQGPELLIRYENEEAVDDSQLPKDRFSAERLKGVDSTLKIQPAELGDSAVYLCASSLTQGAEQYFGPGTRLTVT.

The chain combines TRBV6-2 or TRBV6-3 with TRBJ2-1; the D call may be TRBD1 or TRBD2 (6 bases each). The CDR3 sequence is 14 residues long. The germline CDR1 and CDR2 sequences are MNHEY and SVGEGT. The germline V and J ends were trimmed by 4 bases and 7 bases, with 14 bases remaining between them. The DNA of the CDR3 is TGTGCCAGCAGTTCCTTAGGGGGGTTAAATGAGCAGTTCTTC. This gives the protein CASSSLGGLNEQFF.

This rearrangement joins TRBV5-8 to TRBJ1-2; D is uncertain. V shed 2 bases and J shed 4 bases, with 9 bases lying between them. Germline CDR1 SGHTS, CDR2 YDEGEE. The CDR3 has 13 residues. The CDR3 spells CASSLPRLYGYTF. In DNA, the CDR3 is TGTGCCAGCAGCTTACCCAGGCTCTATGGCTACACCTTC.

As DNA, the CDR3 is TGTGCCAGCAGGGGGGCTACCGGGGAGCTGTTTTTT. Its protein product is CASRGATGELFF. The chain recombines TRBV7-3 with TRBJ2-2; TRBD1 might be the D (6 bases). Trimming shortened V by 6 bases and J by 5 bases, and 7 bases separated the two germline ends. The CDR3 is made up of 12 amino acids. Germline-derived CDR1 and CDR2 are SGHTA and FQGTGA.

The rearrangement joins TRBV5-1 to TRBJ2-7, with 7 bases aligning to TRBD1. Germline V gives CDR1 SGHRS, CDR2 YFSETQ. Trimming removed 4 bases from V and 0 bases from J; junction bases left unmatched: 7. This CDR3 has 15 amino acids. CDR3 coding DNA: TGCGCCAGCAGCGCTGGGACAGCTCGCTCCTACGAGCAGTACTTC. It yields the protein CASSAGTARSYEQYF.

J is TRBJ2-3 and V is TRBV7-2; 8 nucleotides agree with TRBD2. This CDR3 is 16 amino acids long. Trimming removed 2 bases from V and 3 bases from J; junction bases left unmatched: 7. CDR1 is SGHTA and CDR2 is FQGNSA in the germline V gene. CDR3 amino acids: CASSLYSGTSTDTQYF. For the CDR3, the DNA is TGTGCCAGCAGCTTATATAGCGGGACTTCGACAGATACGCAGTATTTT.

The CDR3 nucleotides are TGTGCCAGCAGTTACGACAGCTCCTTCTATGGCTACACCTTC. Amino acid sequence: CASSYDSSFYGYTF. This chain uses TRBV6-2 or TRBV6-3 with TRBJ1-2, with D possibly matching TRBD1 (5 bases). The V gene's germline CDR1 is MNHEY and CDR2 SVGEGT. The CDR3 covers 14 residues. Trimming cost V 2 bases and J 4 bases, with 11 bases left between them.

This chain uses TRBV7-6 with TRBJ2-5; perhaps TRBD2 as D (6 bases). This CDR3 is 15 amino acids long. Deletions cut 0 bases from V and 4 bases from J, with 12 bases between. Germline CDR1 is SGHVS and CDR2 is FNYEAQ. The CDR3 spells CASSLAGGSVETQYF. Here the CDR3 DNA reads TGTGCCAGCAGCTTAGCGGGGGGTTCGGTAGAGACCCAGTACTTC. The complete variable domain, with remaining parts taken from reference TRBV7-6 and TRBJ2-5, reads GAGVSQSPRYKVTKRGQDVALRCDPISGHVSLYWYRQALGQGPEFLTYFNYEAQQDKSGLPNDRFSAERPEGSISTLTIQRTEQRDSAMYRCASSLAGGSVETQYFGPGTRLLVL.

The chain is built from TRBV5-4 and TRBJ2-3; TRBD2 aligns across 8 bases. Germline loops: CDR1 SGHNT, CDR2 YYREEE (reference sequence). CDR3 length: 16 amino acids. V dropped 2 bases and J dropped 5; count of bases not matched to a gene: 10. CDR3: CASSFRSGGIGDTQYF. CDR3 bases: TGTGCCAGCAGCTTTAGGAGCGGGGGAATCGGAGATACGCAGTATTTT.

This sequence joins TRBV7-8 and TRBJ2-7; D not certain. CDR1 is SGHVS, CDR2 FQNEAQ, per germline. The V gene lost 1 base and the J gene lost 3 bases, with 7 bases spanning the gap. This CDR3 comprises 13 residues. CDR3 coding DNA: TGTGCCAGCAGCTTAGAACTCTACTACGAGCAGTACTTC. Protein sequence: CASSLELYYEQYF.

The chain has TRBV5-8 and TRBJ2-3, with 7 bases aligning to TRBD2. The length of the CDR3 is 18 residues. CDR1 is SGHTS and CDR2 is YDEGEE in the germline V gene. V trimming: 4 bases; J trimming: 2 bases; junction bases outside the gene matches: 16. CDR3 DNA: TGTGCCAGCAGCCCCCTTGGACAACCAGCGGGACTCACAGATACGCAGTATTTT. Protein product: CASSPLGQPAGLTDTQYF.